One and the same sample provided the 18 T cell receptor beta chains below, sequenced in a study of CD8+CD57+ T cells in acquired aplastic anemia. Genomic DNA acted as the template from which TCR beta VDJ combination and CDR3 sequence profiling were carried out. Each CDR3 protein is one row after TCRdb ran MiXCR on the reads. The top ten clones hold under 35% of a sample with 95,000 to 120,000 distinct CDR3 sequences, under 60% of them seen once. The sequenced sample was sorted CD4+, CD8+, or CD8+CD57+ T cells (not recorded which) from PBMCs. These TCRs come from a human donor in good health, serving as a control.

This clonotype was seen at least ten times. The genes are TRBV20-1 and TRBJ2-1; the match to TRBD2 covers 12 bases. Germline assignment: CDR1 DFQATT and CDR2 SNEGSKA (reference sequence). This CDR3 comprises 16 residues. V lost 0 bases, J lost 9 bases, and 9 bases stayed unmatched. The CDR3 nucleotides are TGCAGTGCTAGAGATCCGGCTAGCGGGGGGGAGGGTGAGCAGTTCTTC. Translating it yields CSARDPASGGEGEQFF.

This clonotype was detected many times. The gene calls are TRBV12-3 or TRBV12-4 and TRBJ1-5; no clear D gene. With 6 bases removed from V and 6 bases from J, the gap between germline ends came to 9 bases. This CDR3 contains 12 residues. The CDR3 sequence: CASRTGSQPQHF. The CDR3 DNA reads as TGTGCCAGCAGAACCGGAAGTCAGCCCCAGCATTTT.

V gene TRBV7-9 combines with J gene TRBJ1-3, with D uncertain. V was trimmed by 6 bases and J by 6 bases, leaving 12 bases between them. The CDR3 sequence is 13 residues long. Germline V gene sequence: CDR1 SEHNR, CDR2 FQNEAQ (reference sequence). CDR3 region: CASSHALENTIYF. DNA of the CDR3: TGTGCCAGCAGTCACGCCTTGGAAAACACCATATATTTT.

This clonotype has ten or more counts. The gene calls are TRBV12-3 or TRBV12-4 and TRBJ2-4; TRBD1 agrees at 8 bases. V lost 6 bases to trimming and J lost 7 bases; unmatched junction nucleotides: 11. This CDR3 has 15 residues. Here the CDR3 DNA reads TGTGCCAGCAGCCCACAGACAGGGGTGAGGAACATTCAGTACTTC. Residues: CASSPQTGVRNIQYF.

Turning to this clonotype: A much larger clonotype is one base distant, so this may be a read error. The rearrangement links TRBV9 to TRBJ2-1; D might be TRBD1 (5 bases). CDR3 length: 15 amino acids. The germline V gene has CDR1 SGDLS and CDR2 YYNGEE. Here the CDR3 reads CASSGQSTSYNGQFF. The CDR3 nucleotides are TGTGCCAGCAGCGGACAGAGCACCTCCTACAATGGGCAGTTCTTC.

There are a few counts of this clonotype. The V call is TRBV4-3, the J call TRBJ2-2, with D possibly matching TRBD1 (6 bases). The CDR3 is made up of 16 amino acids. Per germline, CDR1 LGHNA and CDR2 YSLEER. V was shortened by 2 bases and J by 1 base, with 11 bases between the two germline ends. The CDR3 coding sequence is TGCGCCAGCAGCCAACCGGACAGTAGGAACACCGGGGAGCTGTTTTTT. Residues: CASSQPDSRNTGELFF.

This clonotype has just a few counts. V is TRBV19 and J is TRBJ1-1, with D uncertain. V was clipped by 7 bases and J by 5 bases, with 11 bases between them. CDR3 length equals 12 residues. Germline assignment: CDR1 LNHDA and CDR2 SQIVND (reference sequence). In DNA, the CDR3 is TGTGCCAGTATGGGGAGGGAAACTGAAGCTTTCTTT. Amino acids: CASMGRETEAFF.

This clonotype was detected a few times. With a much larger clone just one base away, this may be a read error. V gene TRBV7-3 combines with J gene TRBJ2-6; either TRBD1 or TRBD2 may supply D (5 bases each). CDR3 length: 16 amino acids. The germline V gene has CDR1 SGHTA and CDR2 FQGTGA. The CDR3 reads CASSLVPGRGANVLAF. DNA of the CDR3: TGTGCCAGCAGCTTAGTTCCGGGGAGAGGGGCCAACGTCCTGGCTTTC. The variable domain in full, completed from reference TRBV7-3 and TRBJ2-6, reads GAGVSQTPSNKVTEKGKYVELRCDPISGHTALYWYRQSLGQGPEFLIYFQGTGAADDSGLPNDRFFAVRPEGSVSTLKIQRTERGDSAVYLCASSLVPGRGANVLAFGAGSRLTVL.

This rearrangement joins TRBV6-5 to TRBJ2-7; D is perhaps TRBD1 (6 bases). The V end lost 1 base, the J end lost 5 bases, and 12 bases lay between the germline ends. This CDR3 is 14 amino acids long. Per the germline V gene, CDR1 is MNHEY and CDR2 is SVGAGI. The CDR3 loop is CASSYFTGSHEQYF. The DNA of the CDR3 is TGTGCCAGCAGTTACTTTACAGGGTCCCACGAGCAGTACTTC.

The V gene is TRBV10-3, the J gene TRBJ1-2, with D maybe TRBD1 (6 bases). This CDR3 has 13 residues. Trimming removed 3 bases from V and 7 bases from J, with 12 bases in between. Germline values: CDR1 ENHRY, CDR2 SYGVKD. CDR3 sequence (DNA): TGTGCCATCAGTGAAACAGGGCAGGGTGGCTACACCTTC. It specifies CAISETGQGGYTF.

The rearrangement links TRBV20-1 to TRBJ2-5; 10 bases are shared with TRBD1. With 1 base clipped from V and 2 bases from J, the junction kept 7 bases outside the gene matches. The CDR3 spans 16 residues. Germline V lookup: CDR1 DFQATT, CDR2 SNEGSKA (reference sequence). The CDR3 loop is CSARGLGTGEQETQYF. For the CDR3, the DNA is TGCAGTGCTAGAGGCCTCGGGACAGGGGAACAAGAGACCCAGTACTTC.

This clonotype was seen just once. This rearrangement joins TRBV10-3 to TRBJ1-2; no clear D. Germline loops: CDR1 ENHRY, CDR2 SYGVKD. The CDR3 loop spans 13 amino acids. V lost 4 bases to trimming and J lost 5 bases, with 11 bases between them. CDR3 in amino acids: CAISVELRYGYTF. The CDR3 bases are TGTGCCATCAGTGTTGAGTTGAGGTATGGCTACACCTTC.

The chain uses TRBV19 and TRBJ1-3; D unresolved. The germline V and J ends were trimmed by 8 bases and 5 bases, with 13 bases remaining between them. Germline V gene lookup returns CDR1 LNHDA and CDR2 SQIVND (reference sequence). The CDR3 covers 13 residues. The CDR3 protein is CASGSGRRNTIYF. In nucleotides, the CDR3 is TGTGCCAGTGGGAGCGGAAGACGAAACACCATATATTTT.

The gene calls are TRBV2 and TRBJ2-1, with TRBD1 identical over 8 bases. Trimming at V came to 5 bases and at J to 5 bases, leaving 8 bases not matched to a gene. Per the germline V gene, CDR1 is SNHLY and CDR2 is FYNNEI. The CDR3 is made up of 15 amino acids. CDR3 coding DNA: TGTGCCAGCAGTCGACTGACAGGGGTCGACAATGAGCAGTTCTTC. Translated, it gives CASSRLTGVDNEQFF.

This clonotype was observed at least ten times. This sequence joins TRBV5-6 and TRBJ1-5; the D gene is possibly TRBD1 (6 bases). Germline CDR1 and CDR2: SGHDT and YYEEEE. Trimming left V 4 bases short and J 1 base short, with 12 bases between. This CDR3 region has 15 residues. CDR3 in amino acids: CASSLGHLSNQPQHF. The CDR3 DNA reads TGTGCCAGCAGCCTGGGACACTTAAGCAATCAGCCCCAGCATTTT.

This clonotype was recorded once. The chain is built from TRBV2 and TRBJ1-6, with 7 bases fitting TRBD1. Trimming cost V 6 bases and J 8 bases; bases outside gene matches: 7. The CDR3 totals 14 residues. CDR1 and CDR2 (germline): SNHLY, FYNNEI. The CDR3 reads CASSPGTADSPLHF. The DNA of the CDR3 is TGTGCCAGCAGCCCCGGGACAGCTGATTCACCCCTCCACTTT.

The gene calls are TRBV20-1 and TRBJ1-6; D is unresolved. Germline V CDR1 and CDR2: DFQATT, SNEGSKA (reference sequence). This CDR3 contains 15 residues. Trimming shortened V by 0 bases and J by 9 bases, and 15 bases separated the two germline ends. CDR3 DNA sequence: TGCAGTGCTAGAGATCGGCAGGCCCGCGGTTCACCCCTCCACTTT. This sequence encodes CSARDRQARGSPLHF.

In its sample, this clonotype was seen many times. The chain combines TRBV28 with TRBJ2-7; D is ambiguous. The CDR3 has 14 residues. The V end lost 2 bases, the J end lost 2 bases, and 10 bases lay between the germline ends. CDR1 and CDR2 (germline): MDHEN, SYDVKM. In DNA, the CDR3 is TGTGCCAGCAGTTTACTAGACACCACCTACGAGCAGTACTTC. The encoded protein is CASSLLDTTYEQYF.